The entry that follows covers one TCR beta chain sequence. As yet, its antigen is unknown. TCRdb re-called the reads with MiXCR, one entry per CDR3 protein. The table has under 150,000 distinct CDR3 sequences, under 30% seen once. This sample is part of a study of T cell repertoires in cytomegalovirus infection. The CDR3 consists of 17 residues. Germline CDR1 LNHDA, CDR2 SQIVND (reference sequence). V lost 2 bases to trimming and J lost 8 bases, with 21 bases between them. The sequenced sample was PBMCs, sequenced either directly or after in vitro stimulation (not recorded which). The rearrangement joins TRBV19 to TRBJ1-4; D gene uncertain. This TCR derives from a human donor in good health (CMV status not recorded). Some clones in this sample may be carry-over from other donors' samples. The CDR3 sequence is CASSIMRVGPAGEKLFF. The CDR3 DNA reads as TGTGCCAGTAGTATAATGAGGGTCGGACCGGCTGGAGAAAAACTGTTTTTT. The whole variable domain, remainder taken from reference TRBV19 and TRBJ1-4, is DGGITQSPKYLFRKEGQNVTLSCEQNLNHDAMYWYRQDPGQGLRLIYYSQIVNDFQKGDIAEGYSVSREKKESFPLTVTSAQKNPTAFYLCASSIMRVGPAGEKLFFGSGTQLSVL.